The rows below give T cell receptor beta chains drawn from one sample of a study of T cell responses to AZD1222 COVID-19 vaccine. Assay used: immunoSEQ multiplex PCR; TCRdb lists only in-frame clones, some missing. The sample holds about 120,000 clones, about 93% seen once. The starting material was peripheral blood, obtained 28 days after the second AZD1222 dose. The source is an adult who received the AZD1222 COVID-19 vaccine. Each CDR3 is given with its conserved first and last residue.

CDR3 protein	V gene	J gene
CASSPHTGLYGYTF	TRBV5-1	TRBJ1-2
CASSTATGMFYGYTF	TRBV7-9	TRBJ1-2
CASSQPPWQIGYTF	TRBV3-1/TRBV3-2	TRBJ1-2
CASSSTGQGYYEQYF	TRBV5-1	TRBJ2-7
CASSVAPGGTEAFF	TRBV9	TRBJ1-1
CASGLVGQLSGNTIYF	TRBV12-5	TRBJ1-3
CASSRAETQETQYF	TRBV18	TRBJ2-5
CASRRYDATNEKLFF	TRBV6-5	TRBJ1-4
CAINQGTTYNEQFF	TRBV10-3	TRBJ2-1
CASSRRAYEQYF	TRBV12-3/TRBV12-4	TRBJ2-7
CASSFRRQGDYGYTF	TRBV27	TRBJ1-2
CASSPIPGSGNTIYF	TRBV18	TRBJ1-3
CASSFLLCLFCYEQYF	TRBV7-3	TRBJ2-7
CSASVLNQPQHF	TRBV20-1	TRBJ1-5
CASSLDTLHGDTQYF	TRBV11-2	TRBJ2-3
CASSYGPSTGELFF	TRBV7-7	TRBJ2-2
CAISEFQGVGTDTQYF	TRBV10-3	TRBJ2-3
CATKGSQETQYF	TRBV15	TRBJ2-5
CATKEGAQETQYF	TRBV7-2	TRBJ2-5
CASSLEVGTEAFF	TRBV7-8	TRBJ1-1
CASSRTAAYEQYF	TRBV19	TRBJ2-7
CATSPTSGRQEQFF	TRBV15	TRBJ2-1
CASSQSGLVLNNEQFF	TRBV4-2	TRBJ2-1
CASSDPSGNTIYF	TRBV9	TRBJ1-3
CASSPLDTTEAFF	TRBV18	TRBJ1-1
CASSLEGGPGDTQYF	TRBV7-2	TRBJ2-3
CASSLVGIPPLHF	TRBV28	TRBJ1-6
CAWSAQPTGELFF	TRBV30	TRBJ2-2
CASSSFSYEQYF	TRBV6-2/TRBV6-3	TRBJ2-7
CATSILREGAQYF	TRBV15	TRBJ2-3
CASRDGQSRLSGNTIYF	TRBV3-1/TRBV3-2	TRBJ1-3
CASSQPVNTEAFF	TRBV23-1	TRBJ1-1
CASSSPLGGRQTDTQYF	TRBV7-2	TRBJ2-3
CASSQDRGAAGKGDTQYF	TRBV4-3	TRBJ2-3
CASSLQGPANEQFF	TRBV25-1	TRBJ2-1
CASSDKLFGGYTF	TRBV6-1	TRBJ1-2
CASSYDRALGTDTQYF	TRBV6-5	TRBJ2-3
CASSRETPGQGYGYTF	TRBV6-2/TRBV6-3	TRBJ1-2
CASSPDRAIIAEAFF	TRBV18	TRBJ1-1
CASSSSQGIPLKGNTEAFF	TRBV19	TRBJ1-1
CASSFDRSYEQYF	TRBV7-9	TRBJ2-7
CASSKDRGPYEQYF	TRBV19	TRBJ2-7
CASSLTGGQIAPYNEQFF	TRBV5-8	TRBJ2-1
CASSPLGTAEAFF	TRBV18	TRBJ1-1
CASSKQAGSSSYEQYF	TRBV21-1	TRBJ2-7
CASSLSAGVVADTQYF	TRBV4-3	TRBJ2-3
CASSLGQGSHEQYF	TRBV11-2	TRBJ2-7
CASSIEHGYTF	TRBV19	TRBJ1-2
CASSAHGQLLAKNIQYF	TRBV19	TRBJ2-4
CASSLAPIAYNEQFF	TRBV7-8	TRBJ2-1
CASSQDPFGTPHQPQHF	TRBV3-1/TRBV3-2	TRBJ1-5
CASSVGGSSGNTIYF	TRBV9	TRBJ1-3
CASSQDSLAYGTDHTEQYF	TRBV4-3	TRBJ2-7